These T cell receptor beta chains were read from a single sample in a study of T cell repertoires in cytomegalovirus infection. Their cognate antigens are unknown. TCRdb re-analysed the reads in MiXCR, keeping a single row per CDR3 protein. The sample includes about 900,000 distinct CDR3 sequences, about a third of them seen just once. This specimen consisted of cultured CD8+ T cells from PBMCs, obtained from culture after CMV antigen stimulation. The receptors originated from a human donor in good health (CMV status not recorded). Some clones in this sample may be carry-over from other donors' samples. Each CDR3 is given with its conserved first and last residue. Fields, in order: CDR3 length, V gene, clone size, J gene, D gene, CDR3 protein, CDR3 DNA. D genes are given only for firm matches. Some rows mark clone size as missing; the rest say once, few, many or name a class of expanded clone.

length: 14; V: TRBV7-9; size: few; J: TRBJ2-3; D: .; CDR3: CASSSALDTDTQYF; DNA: TGTGCCAGCAGTAGCGCTCTAGACACAGATACGCAGTATTTT
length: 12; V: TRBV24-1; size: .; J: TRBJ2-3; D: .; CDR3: CATSYGTDTQYF; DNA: TGTGCCACCAGTTACGGAACAGATACGCAGTATTTT
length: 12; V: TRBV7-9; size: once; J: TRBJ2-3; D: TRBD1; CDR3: CASPGQALTQYF; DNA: TGTGCCAGTCCGGGACAGGCCCTCACGCAGTATTTT
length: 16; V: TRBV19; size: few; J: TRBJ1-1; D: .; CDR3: CASSIHPGAMNTEAFF; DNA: TGTGCCAGTAGTATACATCCAGGGGCGATGAACACTGAAGCTTTCTTT
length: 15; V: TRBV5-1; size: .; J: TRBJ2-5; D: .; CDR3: CASSLAGRYQETQYF; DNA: TGCGCCAGCAGCCTGGCCGGCAGGTACCAAGAGACCCAGTACTTC
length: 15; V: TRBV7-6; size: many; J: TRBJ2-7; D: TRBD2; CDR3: CASSKEVAGGYEQYF; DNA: TGTGCCAGCAGCAAAGAAGTAGCGGGGGGCTACGAGCAGTACTTC
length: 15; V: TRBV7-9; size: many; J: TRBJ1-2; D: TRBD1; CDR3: CASSRRQGTTWGYTF; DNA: TGTGCCAGCAGCCGACGACAGGGGACAACTTGGGGCTACACCTTC
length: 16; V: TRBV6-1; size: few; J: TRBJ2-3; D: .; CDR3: CASSEGAGQSTDTQYF; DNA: TGTGCCAGCAGTGAAGGGGCGGGCCAAAGCACAGATACGCAGTATTTT
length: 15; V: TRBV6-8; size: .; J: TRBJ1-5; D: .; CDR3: CASRGQDYSNQPQHF; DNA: TGTGCCAGCAGGGGTCAGGACTATAGCAATCAGCCCCAGCATTTT
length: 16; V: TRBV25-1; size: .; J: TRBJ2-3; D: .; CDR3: CASSECRHKPPDTQYF; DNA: TGTGCCAGCAGTGAATGTCGGCACAAGCCCCCAGATACGCAGTATTTT
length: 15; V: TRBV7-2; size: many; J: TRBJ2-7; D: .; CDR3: CASSFGLGSSYEQYF; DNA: TGTGCCAGCAGCTTCGGTTTGGGGAGCTCCTACGAGCAGTACTTC
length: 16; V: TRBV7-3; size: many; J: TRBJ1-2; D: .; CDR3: CASSLSGGVTNYGYTF; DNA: TGTGCCAGCAGCCTCAGTGGGGGGGTGACAAACTATGGCTACACCTTC
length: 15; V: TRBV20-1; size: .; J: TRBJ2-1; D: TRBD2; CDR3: CSARGLAGVYNEQFF; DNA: TGCAGTGCTAGAGGGCTAGCGGGGGTATACAATGAGCAGTTCTTC
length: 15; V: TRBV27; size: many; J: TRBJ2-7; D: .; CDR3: CASSLRGHPSYEQYF; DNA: TGTGCCAGCAGTTTACGCGGGCACCCCTCCTACGAGCAGTACTTC
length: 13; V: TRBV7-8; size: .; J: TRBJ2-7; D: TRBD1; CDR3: CASRGTGGIEQYF; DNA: TGTGCCAGCAGGGGCACAGGGGGCATCGAGCAGTACTTC
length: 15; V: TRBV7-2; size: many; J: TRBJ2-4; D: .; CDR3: CASSPEALAKNIQYF; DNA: TGTGCCAGCAGCCCGGAGGCACTAGCCAAAAACATTCAGTACTTC
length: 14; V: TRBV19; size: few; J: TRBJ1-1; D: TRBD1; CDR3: CASSPRQGAVEAFF; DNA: TGTGCCAGTAGTCCCCGACAGGGGGCCGTTGAAGCTTTCTTT
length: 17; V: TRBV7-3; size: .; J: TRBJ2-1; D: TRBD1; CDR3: CASSPGRGQGSYNEQFF; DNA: TGTGCCAGCAGCCCCGGGCGTGGACAGGGTTCCTACAATGAGCAGTTCTTC
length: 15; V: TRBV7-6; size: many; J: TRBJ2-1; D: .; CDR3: CATALGSSSYNEQFF; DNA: TGTGCCACAGCTTTGGGGTCGAGCTCCTACAATGAGCAGTTCTTC
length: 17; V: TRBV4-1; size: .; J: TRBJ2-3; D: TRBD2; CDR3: CASSQDSTSGVTDTQYF; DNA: TGCGCCAGCAGCCAAGATAGCACTAGCGGGGTTACAGATACGCAGTATTTT
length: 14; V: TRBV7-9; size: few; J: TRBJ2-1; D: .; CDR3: CASSLVGIGDEQFF; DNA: TGTGCCAGCAGCTTAGTTGGAATTGGCGATGAGCAGTTCTTC
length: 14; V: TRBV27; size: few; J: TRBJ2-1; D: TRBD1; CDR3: CASSFRGPRDEQFF; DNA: TGTGCCAGCAGTTTCAGGGGGCCTAGGGATGAGCAGTTCTTC
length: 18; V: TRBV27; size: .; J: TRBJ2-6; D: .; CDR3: CASKDRGRFLSGANVLTF; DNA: TGTGCCAGCAAAGACCGGGGCCGATTCCTCTCTGGGGCCAACGTCCTGACTTTC
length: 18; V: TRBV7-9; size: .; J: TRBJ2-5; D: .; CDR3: CASSLPPFIRGLPETQYF; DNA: TGTGCCAGCAGCTTACCCCCCTTCATCAGGGGCCTACCGGAGACCCAGTACTTC
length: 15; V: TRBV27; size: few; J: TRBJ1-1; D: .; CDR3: CASSLSGQPGTEAFF; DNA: TGTGCCAGCAGTTTATCCGGACAACCGGGCACTGAAGCTTTCTTT
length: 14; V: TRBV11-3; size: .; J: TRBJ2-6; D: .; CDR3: CASSSAAGANVPTF; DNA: TGTGCCAGCAGCTCTGCGGCTGGGGCCAACGTCCCGACTTTC
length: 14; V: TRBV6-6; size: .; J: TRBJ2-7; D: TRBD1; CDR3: CASSYVTGDYEQYF; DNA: TGTGCCAGCAGTTACGTGACAGGGGATTACGAGCAGTACTTC
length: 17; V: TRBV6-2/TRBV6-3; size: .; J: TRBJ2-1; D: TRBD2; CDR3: CASNTFGLAGSYNEQFF; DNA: TGTGCCAGCAATACCTTTGGGCTAGCGGGCTCCTACAATGAGCAGTTCTTC
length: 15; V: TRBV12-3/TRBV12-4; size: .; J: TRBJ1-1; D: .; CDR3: CASSRGTWMDTEAFF; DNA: TGTGCCAGCAGTCGGGGGACATGGATGGACACTGAAGCTTTCTTT
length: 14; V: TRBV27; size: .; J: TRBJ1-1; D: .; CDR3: CASSFGLPGTEAFF; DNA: TGTGCCAGCAGTTTTGGGTTACCTGGGACTGAAGCTTTCTTT
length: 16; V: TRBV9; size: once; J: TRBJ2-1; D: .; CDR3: CASEEFGQSSYNEQFF; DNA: TGTGCCAGCGAAGAATTCGGACAGAGCTCCTACAATGAGCAGTTCTTC
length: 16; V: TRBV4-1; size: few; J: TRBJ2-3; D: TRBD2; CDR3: CASSQVPGGAPDTQYF; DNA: TGCGCCAGCAGCCAAGTCCCGGGGGGGGCCCCAGATACGCAGTATTTT
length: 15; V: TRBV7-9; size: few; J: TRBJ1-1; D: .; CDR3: CASSPEVVRNTEAFF; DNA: TGTGCCAGCAGCCCAGAGGTAGTTCGGAACACTGAAGCTTTCTTT
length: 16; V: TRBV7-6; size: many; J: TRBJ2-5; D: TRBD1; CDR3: CASSGAGTGTLQTQYF; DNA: TGTGCCAGCAGCGGCGCCGGGACAGGGACCTTACAGACCCAGTACTTC
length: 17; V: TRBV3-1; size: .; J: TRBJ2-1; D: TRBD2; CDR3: CASSQKSSGGPHNEQFF; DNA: TGTGCCAGCAGCCAAAAGAGTAGCGGGGGCCCTCACAATGAGCAGTTCTTC
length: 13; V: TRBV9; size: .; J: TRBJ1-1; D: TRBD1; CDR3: CASKGQKNTEAFF; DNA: TGTGCCAGCAAGGGACAGAAGAACACTGAAGCTTTCTTT
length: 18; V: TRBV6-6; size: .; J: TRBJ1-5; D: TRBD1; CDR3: CASSYGGGQGASNQPQHF; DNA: TGTGCCAGCAGTTACGGAGGTGGACAGGGGGCCAGCAATCAGCCCCAGCATTTT
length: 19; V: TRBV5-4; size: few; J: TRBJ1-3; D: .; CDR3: CASSSHYYRAPSKGNTIYF; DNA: TGTGCCAGCAGCTCACACTATTACAGGGCCCCGTCGAAAGGAAACACCATATATTTT
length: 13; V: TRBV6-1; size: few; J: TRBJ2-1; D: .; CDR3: CASSLRPGGEQFF; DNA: TGTGCCAGCAGTTTACGACCCGGGGGTGAGCAGTTCTTC
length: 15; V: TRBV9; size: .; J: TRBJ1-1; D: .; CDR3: CASSVAPKGNTEAFF; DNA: TGTGCCAGCAGCGTAGCTCCGAAGGGGAACACTGAAGCTTTCTTT
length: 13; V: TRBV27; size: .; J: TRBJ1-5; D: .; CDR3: CASSPGVFQPQHF; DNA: TGTGCCAGCAGCCCGGGGGTCTTTCAGCCCCAGCATTTT
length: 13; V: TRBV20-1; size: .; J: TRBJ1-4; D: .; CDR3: CSARGRINEKLFF; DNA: TGCAGTGCCCGGGGTCGGATAAATGAAAAACTGTTTTTT
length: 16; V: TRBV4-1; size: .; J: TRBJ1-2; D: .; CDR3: CASSQVTAGENYGYTF; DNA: TGCGCCAGCAGCCAAGTCACCGCGGGGGAGAACTATGGCTACACCTTC
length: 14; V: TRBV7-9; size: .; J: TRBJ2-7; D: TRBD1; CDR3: CASSSSGDRYEQYF; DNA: TGTGCCAGCAGCTCATCCGGGGACAGATACGAGCAGTACTTC
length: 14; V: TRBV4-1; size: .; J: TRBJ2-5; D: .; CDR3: CASSQEGSEETQYF; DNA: TGCGCCAGCAGCCAAGAAGGCAGTGAAGAGACCCAGTACTTC
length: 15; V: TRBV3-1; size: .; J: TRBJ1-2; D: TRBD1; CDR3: CASSQETGEIGGYTF; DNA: TGTGCCAGCAGCCAAGAGACAGGGGAAATTGGTGGCTACACCTTC
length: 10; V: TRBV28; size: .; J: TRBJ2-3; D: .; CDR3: CASRRASQYF; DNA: TGTGCCAGCAGGAGGGCCTCGCAGTATTTT
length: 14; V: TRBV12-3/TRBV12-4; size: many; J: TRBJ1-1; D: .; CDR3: CASSFGTPDTEAFF; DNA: TGTGCCAGCAGTTTTGGGACTCCGGACACTGAAGCTTTCTTT
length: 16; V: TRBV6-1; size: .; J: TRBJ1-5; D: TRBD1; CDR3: CACSLDRGFGNQPQHF; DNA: TGTGCCTGCAGTTTAGACAGGGGTTTTGGGAATCAGCCCCAGCATTTT